Below, 5 T cell receptor beta chains from the same sample are listed, as sequenced in a study of T cells in Graves' hyperthyroidism and ophthalmopathy. Amplification of TCR beta CDR3 regions used RNA as the template. Using the HTBI primer set, a first-round RT-PCR was run on the TCR CDR3. Via MiXCR, TCRdb re-called the multiplex PCR reads, giving one row per CDR3 protein. The table has about 560,000 distinct CDR3 sequences, 46% seen once. The sample consisted of peripheral blood or thyroid tissue (not recorded which). All receptors derive from a woman under 30 with Graves' hyperthyroidism.

V and J are TRBV5-4 and TRBJ1-6, with 8 positions matching TRBD1. V dropped 1 base and J dropped 9; count of bases not matched to a gene: 9. The CDR3 covers 16 residues. From germline, CDR1 is SGHNT and CDR2 YYREEE (reference sequence). CDR3: CASSLSSTGGGSPLHF. DNA of the CDR3: TGTGCCAGCAGCTTGTCAAGTACAGGGGGAGGTTCACCCCTCCACTTT.

Only a few counts were recorded for this clonotype. The V and J genes are TRBV29-1 and TRBJ1-1, with D uncertain. Germline lookup yields CDR1 SQVTM and CDR2 ANQGSEA. The CDR3 spans 11 residues. The CDR3 DNA is TGCACAACGCTTCTGAGCACTGAAGCTTTCTTT. Protein: CTTLLSTEAFF.

This clonotype was picked up a small number of times. The V call is TRBV9, the J call TRBJ1-5, with D possibly matching TRBD1 (5 bases). V dropped 4 bases and J dropped 6 bases, with 11 bases sitting between them. Looked up from germline, CDR1 is SGDLS and CDR2 is YYNGEE. This CDR3 is built from 13 residues. In DNA, the CDR3 is TGTGCCAGCAGCCTTCAGGGCGCTCAGCCCCAGCATTTT. It is translated as CASSLQGAQPQHF.

The gene calls are TRBV20-1 and TRBJ1-1; D ambiguous. V was cut by 3 bases and J by 8 bases, with 13 bases left in between. Germline CDR1 DFQATT, CDR2 SNEGSKA (reference sequence). The CDR3 loop spans 12 amino acids. As DNA, the CDR3 is TGCAGTGCTAGGAGGTTAGCGGGCGAAGCTTTCTTT. Translating gives CSARRLAGEAFF.

This clonotype was picked up a small number of times. The CDR3 nucleotides read TGTGCCATCAGTACAGGGGAAGGCGAAAAACTGTTTTTT. Amino acids: CAISTGEGEKLFF. The chain couples TRBV10-3 to TRBJ1-4; 7 nucleotides line up with TRBD1. The CDR3 extends over 13 amino acids. Germline CDR1 and CDR2: ENHRY and SYGVKD. V shed 5 bases, J shed 8 bases, and the junction held 5 bases outside the gene matches.